The 18 T cell receptor beta chains in this list originate from one sample, sequenced in a study of OX40 agonist ivuxolimab in advanced cancers. Method: immunoSEQ multiplex PCR; TCRdb's copy keeps in-frame clones and lacks some. The data hold 57,000 or so clones, with approximately 80% observed a single time. The sample consisted of CD4+ or CD8+ T cells sorted from blood, taken in a trial of the OX40 agonist ivuxolimab. These TCRs come from an adult with an advanced solid tumor such as melanoma, head and neck, liver or kidney cancer.

V is TRBV6-6 and J is TRBJ2-2; possibly TRBD1 or TRBD2 for D (5 bases each). Trimming pared 6 bases from V and 1 base from J, leaving 15 bases between. CDR3 length equals 16 residues. Germline V lookup: CDR1 MNHNY, CDR2 SVGAGI (reference sequence). CDR3 region: CASSSGRSQNTGELFF. The CDR3 DNA is TGTGCCAGCAGCTCGGGACGATCTCAGAACACCGGGGAGCTGTTTTTT.

The V and J genes are TRBV9 and TRBJ2-3, with 9 bases lining up with TRBD1. Germline values: CDR1 SGDLS, CDR2 YYNGEE. With 3 bases clipped from V and 2 bases from J, the junction kept 7 bases outside the gene matches. The CDR3 runs 16 residues. CDR3 residues: CASSDGGTGPTDTQYF. CDR3 sequence (DNA): TGTGCCAGCAGCGATGGTGGGACAGGGCCCACAGATACGCAGTATTTT.

V is TRBV5-4 and J is TRBJ1-1; the D gene is possibly TRBD1 (5 bases). This CDR3 has 15 residues. The ends were cut back, 4 bases at V and 5 bases at J, with 18 bases in the middle. The germline CDR1 and CDR2 sequences are SGHNT and YYREEE (reference sequence). The chain's CDR3 is CASSPQRGKGTEAFF. CDR3 DNA: TGTGCCAGCAGCCCCCAAAGAGGGAAGGGGACTGAAGCTTTCTTT.

This chain connects TRBV11-1 to TRBJ2-2; D may be TRBD2 (6 bases). This CDR3 is 17 amino acids long. Germline CDR1 reads SGHAT; CDR2 reads FQDESV (reference sequence). The V end lost 0 bases, the J end lost 4 bases, and 15 bases lay between the germline ends. The CDR3 sequence: CASSLARGVAGTGELFF. CDR3 nucleotides: TGTGCCAGCAGCTTAGCGCGGGGAGTAGCCGGCACCGGGGAGCTGTTTTTT. Using reference TRBV11-1 and TRBJ2-2 for the parts outside the CDR3, the full variable domain is EAEVAQSPRYKITEKSQAVAFWCDPISGHATLYWYRQILGQGPELLVQFQDESVVDDSQLPKDRFSAERLKGVDSTLKIQPAELGDSAMYLCASSLARGVAGTGELFFGEGSRLTVL.

The chain is built from TRBV5-4 and TRBJ2-3, with 8 bases lining up with TRBD2. The CDR3 loop spans 17 amino acids. CDR1 and CDR2 from the germline V gene are SGHNT and YYREEE (reference sequence). Germline trimming cut 3 bases from V and 7 bases from J; bases unmatched to any gene: 16. The CDR3 sequence is CASSSGLAQTSQYTQYF. The DNA of the CDR3 is TGTGCCAGCAGCTCAGGACTAGCACAAACCAGTCAATATACGCAGTATTTT.

J is TRBJ2-5 and V is TRBV10-1, with D possibly being TRBD1 (5 bases). Trimming took 3 bases from V and 8 from J, leaving 10 bases between them. The CDR3 extends over 12 amino acids. Germline V lookup: CDR1 WNHNN, CDR2 SYGVQD (reference sequence). The CDR3 bases are TGCGCCAGCAGTGAATCAGGGAAAACCCAGTACTTC. It translates to CASSESGKTQYF.

The chain recombines TRBV10-2 with TRBJ1-3, with no clear D. The V end was cut by 5 bases, the J end by 1 base, with 3 bases between. CDR3 length: 12 residues. Germline values: CDR1 WSHSY, CDR2 SAAADI. CDR3 sequence reads: CASSLSGNTIYF. The CDR3 nucleotides read TGCGCCAGCAGTCTATCTGGAAACACCATATATTTT.

The CDR3 sequence: CASSDLGESPLHF. As DNA, the CDR3 is TGCGCCAGCAGTGACTTGGGGGAATCACCCCTCCACTTT. This chain uses TRBV10-2 with TRBJ1-6, with a weak D call TRBD1 (5 bases). The CDR3 loop spans 13 amino acids. Germline V gene lookup returns CDR1 WSHSY and CDR2 SAAADI. V was cut by 3 bases and J by 10 bases, with 10 bases left in between.

This clone was observed a single time. The chain joins TRBV5-5 to TRBJ1-3; TRBD1 matches 9 bases. The V gene's germline CDR1 is SGHKS and CDR2 YYEKEE (reference sequence). This CDR3 comprises 16 residues. V shed 4 bases, J shed 1 base, and the junction held 6 bases outside the gene matches. The CDR3 loop reads CASSTTGGFSGNTIYF. Here the CDR3 DNA reads TGTGCCAGCAGCACAACAGGGGGCTTTTCTGGAAACACCATATATTTT.

The V and J genes are TRBV29-1 and TRBJ1-5, with D possibly TRBD1 on 6 matching bases. CDR3 length: 16 amino acids. CDR1 and CDR2 from the germline V gene are SQVTM and ANQGSEA. Trimming removed 6 bases from V and 0 bases from J, with 18 bases in between. The CDR3 reads CSVGLGATDSNQPQHF. The CDR3 nucleotides are TGCAGCGTCGGGCTGGGGGCCACAGATAGCAATCAGCCCCAGCATTTT. The full variable domain, with the rest looked up from reference TRBV29-1 and TRBJ1-5, is SAVISQKPSRDICQRGTSLTIQCQVDSQVTMMFWYRQQPGQSLTLIATANQGSEATYESGFVIDKFPISRPNLTFSTLTVSNMSPEDSSIYLCSVGLGATDSNQPQHFGDGTRLSIL.

This clone was seen only once. J is TRBJ1-2 and V is TRBV7-9; the D gene is possibly TRBD1 (6 bases). The V end was cut by 2 bases, the J end by 3 bases, with 22 bases between. Germline CDR1 SEHNR, CDR2 FQNEAQ (reference sequence). This CDR3 contains 18 residues. In DNA, the CDR3 is TGTGCCAGCAGCTTATCTGGCACAGGGTCCCTGGTGGACTATGGCTACACCTTC. Translating it yields CASSLSGTGSLVDYGYTF.

The chain employs TRBV25-1 and TRBJ2-5, with 9 positions matching TRBD1. The V and J ends lost 7 bases and 5 bases, in that order; junction bases with no gene match: 11. Germline V gives CDR1 MGHDK, CDR2 SYGVNS. The CDR3 has 15 amino acids. The CDR3 DNA follows: TGTGCCAGCACCGAGCGTACAGGGGGCAAGGAGACCCAGTACTTC. This encodes CASTERTGGKETQYF.

The gene calls are TRBV7-2 and TRBJ2-5, with no clear D. The closer fit of TRBJ2-7 to the DNA end suggests the J call may be wrong. CDR1 and CDR2 (germline): SGHTA, FQGNSA. This CDR3 is built from 15 residues. This CDR3 is CASSLNWGSGYEQYF. In DNA form, the CDR3 reads TGTGCCAGCAGCTTAAATTGGGGATCGGGCTACGAGCAGTACTTC.

This clone has just one count. The chain recombines TRBV20-1 with TRBJ2-7, with D maybe TRBD1 (6 bases). Trimming cost V 2 bases and J 5 bases, with 7 bases left between them. Looked up from germline, CDR1 is DFQATT and CDR2 is SNEGSKA (reference sequence). The length of the CDR3 is 11 residues. The CDR3 DNA is TGCAGTGCTAGACAGGGGAACGAGCAGTACTTC. It yields the protein CSARQGNEQYF.

The V and J genes are TRBV12-5 and TRBJ1-4; 7 nucleotides agree with TRBD1. Germline CDR1 reads LGHNT; CDR2 reads FRNRAP. The CDR3 contains 14 residues. Unmatched junction bases numbered 2, after V lost 3 bases and J lost 4 bases. The CDR3 DNA reads TGTGCTAGTGGTTTCCGGGACAGTAATGAAAAACTGTTTTTT. This translates into CASGFRDSNEKLFF.

V and J are TRBV30 and TRBJ1-3; D unclear. Germline values: CDR1 GTSNPN, CDR2 SVGIG (reference sequence). The CDR3 loop spans 13 amino acids. V was clipped by 3 bases and J by 2 bases, with 8 bases between them. This chain's CDR3 is CAWRFRPGNTIYF. CDR3 DNA sequence: TGTGCCTGGAGGTTCAGGCCTGGAAACACCATATATTTT.

This sequence joins TRBV11-3 and TRBJ2-5; 9 bases align to TRBD1. Germline V lookup: CDR1 SGHNT, CDR2 YENEEA. CDR3 size: 17 residues. V was pared by 5 bases and J by 5 bases, with 15 bases of the junction left unmatched. The chain's CDR3 is CASSHHYAGQGRETQYF. Written as DNA, the CDR3 is TGTGCCAGCAGCCACCACTACGCGGGACAGGGTAGGGAGACCCAGTACTTC.

The chain employs TRBV19 and TRBJ2-7; 14 nucleotides align to TRBD2. The CDR3 is made up of 19 amino acids. Germline V lookup: CDR1 LNHDA, CDR2 SQIVND (reference sequence). V was pared by 5 bases and J by 2 bases, with 14 bases of the junction left unmatched. The CDR3 protein is CASSGGSGLAGERPYEQYF. The CDR3 DNA reads TGTGCCAGTAGTGGGGGGTCGGGACTAGCGGGAGAAAGACCCTACGAGCAGTACTTC.